These 5 T cell receptor beta chains were all obtained from the same sample, sequenced in a study of blood T cells in healthy people across ages. Then a second PCR, running roughly 7 to 11 cycles, was carried out with a sample-barcoded 5' primer and a J-beta primer mix. MiXCR, applied by TCRdb to the 5' RACE reads, yields one record per CDR3 protein. Counted here are about 1,500,000 distinct CDR3 sequences, around 42% occurring once; the ten biggest clones make up approximately 7.9%. The sequenced sample consisted of blood. Receptors originate from a woman in her late teens or twenties in good health.

The chain has TRBV20-1 and TRBJ2-5; a weak D match, TRBD1 (6 bases). Germline V gene lookup returns CDR1 DFQATT and CDR2 SNEGSKA (reference sequence). Deletions cut 3 bases from V and 11 bases from J, with 19 bases between. This CDR3 is built from 13 residues. The CDR3 sequence: CSAREDRINAQYF. The CDR3 DNA follows: TGCAGTGCTAGGGAAGACAGGATTAACGCACAGTACTTC.

V is TRBV20-1 and J is TRBJ1-3; D perhaps matches TRBD1 (6 bases). The CDR3 length is 14 residues. Germline V gene sequence: CDR1 DFQATT, CDR2 SNEGSKA (reference sequence). Trimming pared 6 bases from V and 8 bases from J, leaving 20 bases between. For the CDR3, the DNA is TGCAGTGCCCGGCAAGGGGGAGGAGGGGACACCATATATTTT. It yields the protein CSARQGGGGDTIYF.

This sequence joins TRBV5-1 and TRBJ2-1; possibly TRBD1 or TRBD2 for D (6 bases each). V was shortened by 9 bases and J by 3 bases, with 19 bases between the two germline ends. The CDR3 spans 15 residues. Germline V gives CDR1 SGHRS, CDR2 YFSETQ. The CDR3 coding sequence is TGCGCCACCGCTCGACAGGACGGGGGCTACAATGAGCAGTTCTTC. This translates into CATARQDGGYNEQFF.

The gene calls are TRBV6-5 and TRBJ1-2; D may be TRBD1 (6 bases). Trimming shortened V by 3 bases and J by 7 bases, and 18 bases separated the two germline ends. CDR3 length equals 15 residues. CDR1 MNHEY and CDR2 SVGAGI come from the germline V gene. CDR3 sequence: CASSYSTGTNGGYTF. CDR3 sequence (DNA): TGTGCCAGCAGTTATTCTACCGGGACAAATGGTGGCTACACCTTC.

This clonotype occurred a few times. The chain carries TRBV20-1 and TRBJ2-2; maybe TRBD2 (6 bases). The CDR3 extends over 13 amino acids. Germline assignment: CDR1 DFQATT and CDR2 SNEGSKA (reference sequence). V lost 8 bases, J lost 8 bases, and 18 bases lay in between. CDR3 in DNA: TGCAGTACTAAGACTAGTAGGTCAGGGGAGCTGTTTTTT. The encoded protein is CSTKTSRSGELFF.